The next 21 T cell receptor beta chains were all read from a single sample in a study of blood T cells in healthy people across ages. A J-beta primer mix and a sample-barcoded 5' primer were used in a second PCR of roughly 6 to 11 cycles. TCRdb recomputed calls from the 5' RACE reads with MiXCR, one row per CDR3 protein. The sample records about 1.8 million distinct CDR3 sequences, 49% being singletons. Sequenced sample: blood. Receptors were obtained from a woman aged 35 to 49 in good health.

Turning to this clonotype: A much larger clone is a single base away; this may be a read error. The chain links TRBV5-6 to TRBJ2-3; tentatively, D is TRBD1 (6 bases). CDR1 is SGHDT and CDR2 is YYEEEE in the germline V gene. The CDR3 is 14 amino acids. Trimming took off 4 bases at V and 1 base at J, with 10 bases between the two ends. Here the CDR3 reads CASSPEGGTDTQYF. In nucleotides, the CDR3 is TGTGCCAGCAGCCCCGAGGGGGGCACAGATACGCAGTATTTT.

This chain joins TRBV6-1 and TRBJ2-5; TRBD1 is a possible D gene (6 bases). Germline CDR1 is MNHNS and CDR2 is SASEGT. The CDR3 is 15 residues long. V was clipped by 8 bases and J by 4 bases, with 20 bases between them. CDR3 sequence (DNA): TGTGCCAGCCAGGGGACATTAACCCGGCGAGAGACCCAGTACTTC. The encoded protein is CASQGTLTRRETQYF.

The CDR3 here is CASRLTGEGNQPQHF. The CDR3 bases are TGTGCCAGCAGACTGACGGGGGAAGGCAATCAGCCCCAGCATTTT. The chain has TRBV2 and TRBJ1-5; tentative D call: TRBD1 (5 bases). Looked up from germline, CDR1 is SNHLY and CDR2 is FYNNEI. The V and J ends lost 6 bases and 2 bases respectively, with 14 bases between them. The CDR3 totals 15 residues.

The chain employs TRBV7-2 and TRBJ2-3; D uncertain. Trimming removed 1 base from V and 6 bases from J, with 8 bases in between. Germline V CDR1 and CDR2: SGHTA, FQGNSA. The CDR3 spans 13 residues. Here the CDR3 DNA reads TGTGCCAGCAGCTTAGAGCCAGCGGATACGCAGTATTTT. Its protein product is CASSLEPADTQYF. Full variable domain (remainder filled in from reference TRBV7-2 and TRBJ2-3): GAGVSQSPSNKVTEKGKDVELRCDPISGHTALYWYRQSLGQGLEFLIYFQGNSAPDKSGLPSDRFSAERTGGSVSTLTIQRTQQEDSAVYLCASSLEPADTQYFGPGTRLTVL.

The rearrangement uses TRBV6-2 or TRBV6-3 and TRBJ2-1; D remains ambiguous. The length of the CDR3 is 14 residues. Germline V gene data show CDR1 as MNHEY and CDR2 as SVGEGT. Trimming took 5 bases from V and 9 from J, leaving 17 bases between them. The CDR3 nucleotides read TGTGCCAGCAGTCACCCGGCCCCAAGCAGTGAGCAGTTCTTC. It codes for CASSHPAPSSEQFF.

V is TRBV7-9 and J is TRBJ1-5; D is uncertain. Trimming cost V 3 bases and J 5 bases, with 11 bases left between them. Germline assignment: CDR1 SEHNR and CDR2 FQNEAQ (reference sequence). This CDR3 is 14 amino acids long. CDR3 coding DNA: TGTGCCAGCAGCTTCTCGTGGGGTGATCAGCCCCAGCATTTT. It specifies CASSFSWGDQPQHF. Supplemented by reference TRBV7-9 and TRBJ1-5, the full variable domain reads DTGVSQNPRHKITKRGQNVTFRCDPISEHNRLYWYRQTLGQGPEFLTYFQNEAQLEKSRLLSDRFSAERPKGSFSTLEIQRTEQGDSAMYLCASSFSWGDQPQHFGDGTRLSIL.

About this clonotype: Germline is not matched at one junction end, which may reflect a read error. The rearrangement joins TRBV7-7 to TRBJ2-3, with 7 bases identical to TRBD2. The V gene's germline CDR1 is SSHAT and CDR2 FNYEAQ (reference sequence). This CDR3 contains 15 residues. CDR3 in amino acids: CASSSSGFSTDTQYF. CDR3 bases: TGTGCTAGCAGCTCTAGCGGCTTTAGCACAGATACGCAGTATTTT.

This clonotype appeared many times. The gene calls are TRBV29-1 and TRBJ2-1; the D gene is possibly TRBD2 (6 bases). CDR1 is SQVTM, CDR2 ANQGSEA, per germline. V lost 8 bases and J 10 bases, leaving 12 bases between the germline ends. This CDR3 spans 10 amino acids. The CDR3 bases are TGCAGCACCTACCGGGGGGAGCAGTTCTTC. This encodes CSTYRGEQFF.

The chain joins TRBV27 to TRBJ2-3, with a weak D call TRBD2 (7 bases). With 8 bases removed from V and 4 bases from J, the gap between germline ends came to 25 bases. CDR3 length equals 17 residues. The germline V gene encodes CDR1 MNHEY and CDR2 SMNVEV (reference sequence). The CDR3, as DNA: TGTGCCAGCGGAGACACAATAGGGGGGGTTCGTTCAGATACGCAGTATTTT. The encoded protein is CASGDTIGGVRSDTQYF.

This clonotype showed up just a few times. The V call is TRBV6-5, the J call TRBJ2-5, with D possibly TRBD2 on 6 matching bases. The ends were cut back, 0 bases at V and 1 base at J, with 12 bases in the middle. The CDR3 has 16 amino acids. Germline V gene data show CDR1 as MNHEY and CDR2 as SVGAGI. CDR3 sequence: CASSYSFSGSQETQYF. The CDR3 DNA is TGTGCCAGCAGTTACTCCTTTAGCGGCTCCCAAGAGACCCAGTACTTC.

V is TRBV20-1 and J is TRBJ2-5; the D gene is possibly TRBD2 (6 bases). CDR1 is DFQATT and CDR2 is SNEGSKA in the germline V gene (reference sequence). The CDR3 runs 14 residues. V was shortened by 0 bases and J by 7 bases, with 15 bases between the two germline ends. The DNA of the CDR3 is TGCAGTGCTAGAGATCGATTCCGGGGAGGGACCCAGTACTTC. This codes for CSARDRFRGGTQYF.

The rearrangement joins TRBV3-1 to TRBJ2-2; 9 bases are a match to TRBD2. This CDR3 comprises 16 residues. V lost 5 bases to trimming and J lost 2 bases; unmatched junction nucleotides: 6. Germline V gene data show CDR1 as LGHDT and CDR2 as YNNKEL (reference sequence). The CDR3 protein is CASSLPTSGNTGELFF. CDR3 in DNA: TGTGCCAGCAGCTTACCGACTAGCGGTAACACCGGGGAGCTGTTTTTT. Looking up the rest from reference TRBV3-1 and TRBJ2-2 gives the full variable domain: DTAVSQTPKYLVTQMGNDKSIKCEQNLGHDTMYWYKQDSKKFLKIMFSYNNKELIINETVPNRFSPKSPDKAHLNLHINSLELGDSAVYFCASSLPTSGNTGELFFGEGSRLTVL.

The chain employs TRBV12-3 or TRBV12-4 and TRBJ1-1; D gene unclear. V was shortened by 3 bases and J by 4 bases, with 15 bases between the two germline ends. The length of the CDR3 is 15 residues. DNA for the CDR3: TGTGCCAGCAGTTTGGCGTTGGGTGGGGTCACTGAAGCTTTCTTT. This gives the protein CASSLALGGVTEAFF.

The V and J genes are TRBV6-2 or TRBV6-3 and TRBJ2-3; TRBD1 aligns across 9 bases. The V gene end was trimmed by 6 bases and the J gene end by 4 bases; junction bases not matched to a gene: 14. Germline CDR1 reads MNHEY; CDR2 reads SVGEGT. This CDR3 has 17 amino acids. CDR3 region: CASSPSRDRVSADTQYF. The CDR3 DNA is TGTGCCAGCAGCCCGTCCCGGGACAGGGTCTCAGCAGATACGCAGTATTTT.

The V call is TRBV2, the J call TRBJ2-1; 10 positions match TRBD2. The CDR3 contains 16 residues. Germline V CDR1 and CDR2: SNHLY, FYNNEI. The trim removed 7 bases at V and 5 bases at J, leaving 11 bases unmatched. DNA for the CDR3: TGTGCCAGCATCATTACCGGGACTAGCGACGACAATGAGCAGTTCTTC. Its translation: CASIITGTSDDNEQFF.

The V and J genes are TRBV11-3 and TRBJ2-1; TRBD1 agrees at 7 bases. The junction had 8 bases not matched to a gene; V was cut back by 3 bases and J by 6 bases. The CDR3 contains 15 residues. Germline V lookup: CDR1 SGHNT, CDR2 YENEEA. The CDR3 sequence: CASSLSSGQFNEQFF. The DNA of the CDR3 is TGTGCCAGCAGCTTGTCATCGGGACAGTTCAATGAGCAGTTCTTC.

The CDR3 coding sequence is TGTGCCAGCAGCCAAGCCGCAGGCCGGGAAGAGACCCAGTACTTC. Amino acid sequence: CASSQAAGREETQYF. This chain connects TRBV3-1 to TRBJ2-5; D call uncertain. The CDR3 length is 15 residues. Germline CDR1 LGHDT, CDR2 YNNKEL (reference sequence). The V end lost 1 base, the J end lost 3 bases, and 12 bases lay between the germline ends.

V usage is TRBV20-1 and J usage is TRBJ2-5; perhaps TRBD2 as D (5 bases). This CDR3 has 14 residues. V was trimmed by 2 bases and J by 2 bases, leaving 12 bases between them. The germline CDR1 and CDR2 sequences are DFQATT and SNEGSKA (reference sequence). As DNA, the CDR3 is TGCAGTGCTAGACGGCGGGCTTCTCAAGAGACCCAGTACTTC. It yields the protein CSARRRASQETQYF.

This chain connects TRBV27 to TRBJ1-2; D is ambiguous. Germline CDR1 is MNHEY and CDR2 is SMNVEV (reference sequence). CDR3 length: 15 residues. V lost 6 bases to trimming and J lost 0 bases, with 14 bases between them. Here the CDR3 DNA reads TGTGCCAGCAGCCCCGAACAGTTGTCTAACTATGGCTACACCTTC. This translates into CASSPEQLSNYGYTF.

V gene TRBV13 combines with J gene TRBJ1-1, with TRBD1 identical over 7 bases. The length of the CDR3 is 16 residues. J gave up 3 bases and V 5 bases, and 12 bases lay outside the gene matches. The germline V gene has CDR1 PRHDT and CDR2 FYEKMQ (reference sequence). Written as DNA, the CDR3 is TGTGCCAGCAGCGCCGGGACAGCACTCCGGCACACTGAAGCTTTCTTT. It yields the protein CASSAGTALRHTEAFF.

There are many counts of this clonotype. The chain carries TRBV3-1 and TRBJ2-4; perhaps TRBD2 as D (7 bases). Trimming removed 4 bases at V and 8 bases at J, with 15 bases between. The V gene's germline CDR1 is LGHDT and CDR2 YNNKEL (reference sequence). The CDR3 is made up of 14 amino acids. CDR3 residues: CASSPRGAGDIQYF. The CDR3 DNA follows: TGTGCCAGCAGCCCACGGGGGGCAGGGGACATTCAGTACTTC.